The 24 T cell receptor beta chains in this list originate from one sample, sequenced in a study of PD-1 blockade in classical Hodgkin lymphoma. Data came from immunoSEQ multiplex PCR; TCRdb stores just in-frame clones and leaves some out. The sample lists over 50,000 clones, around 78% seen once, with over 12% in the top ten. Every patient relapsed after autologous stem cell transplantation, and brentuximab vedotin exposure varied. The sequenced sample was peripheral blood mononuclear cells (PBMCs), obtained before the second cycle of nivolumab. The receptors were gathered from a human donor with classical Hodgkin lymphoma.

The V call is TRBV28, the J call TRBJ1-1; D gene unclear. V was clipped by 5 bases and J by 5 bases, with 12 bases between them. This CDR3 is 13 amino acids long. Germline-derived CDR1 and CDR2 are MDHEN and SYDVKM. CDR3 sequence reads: CASSPFGNTEAFF. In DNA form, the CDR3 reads TGTGCCAGCAGTCCCTTTGGTAATACTGAAGCTTTCTTT.

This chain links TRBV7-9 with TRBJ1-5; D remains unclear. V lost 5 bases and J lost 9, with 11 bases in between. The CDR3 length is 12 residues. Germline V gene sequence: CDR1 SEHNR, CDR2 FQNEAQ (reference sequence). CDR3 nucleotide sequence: TGTGCCAGCAGCCCGGAGCGGGGGCCCCAGCATTTT. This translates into CASSPERGPQHF.

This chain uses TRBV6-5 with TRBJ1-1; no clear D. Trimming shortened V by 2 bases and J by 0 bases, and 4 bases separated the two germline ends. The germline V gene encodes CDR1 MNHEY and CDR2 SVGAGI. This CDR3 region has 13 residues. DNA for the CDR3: TGTGCCAGCAGTTACAGCATGAACACTGAAGCTTTCTTT. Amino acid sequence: CASSYSMNTEAFF.

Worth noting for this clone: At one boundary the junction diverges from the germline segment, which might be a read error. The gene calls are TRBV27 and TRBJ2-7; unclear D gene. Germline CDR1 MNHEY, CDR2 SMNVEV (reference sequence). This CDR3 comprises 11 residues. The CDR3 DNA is TGTGCCAGCAGTTTCATCAAGCCCCCTGGCTTC. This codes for CASSFIKPPGF.

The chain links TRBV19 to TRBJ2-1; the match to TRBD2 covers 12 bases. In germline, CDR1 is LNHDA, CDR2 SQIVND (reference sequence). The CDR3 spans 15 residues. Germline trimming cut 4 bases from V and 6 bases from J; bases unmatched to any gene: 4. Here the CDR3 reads CASSTLAGGGNEQFF. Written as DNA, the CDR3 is TGTGCCAGTAGTACTCTAGCGGGAGGGGGCAATGAGCAGTTCTTC.

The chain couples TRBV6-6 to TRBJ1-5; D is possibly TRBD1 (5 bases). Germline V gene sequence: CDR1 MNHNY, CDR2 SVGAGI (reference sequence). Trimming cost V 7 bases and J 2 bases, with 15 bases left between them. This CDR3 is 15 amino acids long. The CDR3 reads CASTLRGEGNQPQHF. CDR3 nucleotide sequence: TGTGCCAGCACCCTAAGGGGCGAGGGCAATCAGCCCCAGCATTTT.

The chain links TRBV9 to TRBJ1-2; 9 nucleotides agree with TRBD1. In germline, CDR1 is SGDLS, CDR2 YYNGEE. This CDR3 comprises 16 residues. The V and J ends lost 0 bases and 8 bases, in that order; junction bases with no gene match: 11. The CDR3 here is CASSVATGGDVRGYTF. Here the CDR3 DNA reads TGTGCCAGCAGCGTAGCAACAGGGGGCGATGTGAGGGGCTACACCTTC.

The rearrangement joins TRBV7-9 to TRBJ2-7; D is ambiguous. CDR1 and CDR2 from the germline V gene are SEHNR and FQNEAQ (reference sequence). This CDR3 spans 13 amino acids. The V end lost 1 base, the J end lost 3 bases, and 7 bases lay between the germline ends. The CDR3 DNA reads TGTGCCAGCAGCTTAGAAGGTGACTACGAGCAGTACTTC. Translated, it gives CASSLEGDYEQYF.

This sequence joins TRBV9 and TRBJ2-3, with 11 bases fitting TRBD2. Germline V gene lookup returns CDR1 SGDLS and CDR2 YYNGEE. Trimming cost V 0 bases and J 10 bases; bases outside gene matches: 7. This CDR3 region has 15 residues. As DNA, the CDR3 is TGTGCCAGCAGCGTAGTAGCGGGAGGGCCGACGCCGCAGTATTTT. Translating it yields CASSVVAGGPTPQYF.

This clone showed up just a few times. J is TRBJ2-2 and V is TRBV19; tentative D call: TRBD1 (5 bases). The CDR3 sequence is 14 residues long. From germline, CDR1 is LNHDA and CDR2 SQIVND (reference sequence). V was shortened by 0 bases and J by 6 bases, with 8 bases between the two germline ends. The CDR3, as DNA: TGTGCCAGTAGTATAGATGTCAGGGCCGGGGAGCTGTTTTTT. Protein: CASSIDVRAGELFF.

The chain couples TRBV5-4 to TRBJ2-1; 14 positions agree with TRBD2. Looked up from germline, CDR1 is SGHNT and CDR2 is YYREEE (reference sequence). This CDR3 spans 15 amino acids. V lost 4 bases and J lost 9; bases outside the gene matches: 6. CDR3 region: CASSRGLAGDAEQFF. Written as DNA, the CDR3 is TGTGCCAGCAGCCGGGGACTAGCGGGAGACGCTGAGCAGTTCTTC.

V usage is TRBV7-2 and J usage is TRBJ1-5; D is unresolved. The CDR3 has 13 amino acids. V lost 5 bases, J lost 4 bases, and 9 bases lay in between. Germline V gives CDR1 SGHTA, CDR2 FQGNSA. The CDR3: CASSPDWNQPQHF. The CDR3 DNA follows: TGTGCCAGCAGCCCGGACTGGAATCAGCCCCAGCATTTT.

The CDR3 coding sequence is TGTGCCAGCTCAGGGACAGGGGGGTTCGAGACCCAGTACTTC. It translates to CASSGTGGFETQYF. The V call is TRBV18, the J call TRBJ2-5, with 11 nucleotides matching TRBD1. There are 14 residues in the CDR3. The V segment lost 5 bases and the J segment 5 bases; nucleotides outside the gene matches: 4. Germline V gene data show CDR1 as KGHSH and CDR2 as LQKENI.

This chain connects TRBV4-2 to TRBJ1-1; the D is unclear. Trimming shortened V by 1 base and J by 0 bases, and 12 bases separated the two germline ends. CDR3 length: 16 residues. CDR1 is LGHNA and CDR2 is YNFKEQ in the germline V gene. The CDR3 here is CASSQGKFPMNTEAFF. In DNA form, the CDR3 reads TGTGCCAGCAGCCAAGGTAAGTTTCCGATGAACACTGAAGCTTTCTTT.

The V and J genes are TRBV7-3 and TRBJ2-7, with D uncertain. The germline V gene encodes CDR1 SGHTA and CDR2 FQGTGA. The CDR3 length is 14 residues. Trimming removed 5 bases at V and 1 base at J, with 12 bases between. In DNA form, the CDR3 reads TGTGCCAGCAGCCCGACCATTAATTCCTACGAGCAGTACTTC. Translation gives CASSPTINSYEQYF.

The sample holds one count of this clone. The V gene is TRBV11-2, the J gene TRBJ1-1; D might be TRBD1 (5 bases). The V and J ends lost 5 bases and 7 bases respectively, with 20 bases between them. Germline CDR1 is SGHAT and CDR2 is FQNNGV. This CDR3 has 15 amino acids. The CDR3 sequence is CASSPRAGAQGEAFF. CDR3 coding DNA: TGTGCCAGCAGCCCTCGGGCCGGGGCGCAAGGTGAAGCTTTCTTT.

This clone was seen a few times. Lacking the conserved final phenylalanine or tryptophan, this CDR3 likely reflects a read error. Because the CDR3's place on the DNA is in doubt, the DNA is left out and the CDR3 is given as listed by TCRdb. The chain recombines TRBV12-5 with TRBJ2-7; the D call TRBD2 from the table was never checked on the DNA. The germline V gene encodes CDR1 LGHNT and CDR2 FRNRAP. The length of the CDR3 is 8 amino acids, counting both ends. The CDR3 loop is CASGLRVT.

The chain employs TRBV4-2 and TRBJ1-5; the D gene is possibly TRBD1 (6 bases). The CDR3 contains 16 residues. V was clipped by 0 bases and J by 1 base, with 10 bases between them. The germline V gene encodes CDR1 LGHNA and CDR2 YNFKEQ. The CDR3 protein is CASSQEWGQSNQPQHF. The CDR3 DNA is TGTGCCAGCAGCCAAGAGTGGGGGCAGAGCAATCAGCCCCAGCATTTT.

The CDR3 region is CASSATLIRDRAVSGANVLTF. The CDR3 DNA reads as TGTGCCAGCAGTGCCACTTTGATCCGGGACAGGGCGGTATCTGGGGCCAACGTCCTGACTTTC. V is TRBV27 and J is TRBJ2-6; 9 nucleotides agree with TRBD1. Germline CDR1 is MNHEY and CDR2 is SMNVEV (reference sequence). V was pared by 5 bases and J by 1 base, with 18 bases of the junction left unmatched. The CDR3 totals 21 residues.

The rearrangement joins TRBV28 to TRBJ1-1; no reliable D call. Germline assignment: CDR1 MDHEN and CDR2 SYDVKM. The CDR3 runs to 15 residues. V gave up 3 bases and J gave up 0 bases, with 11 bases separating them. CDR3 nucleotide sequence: TGTGCCAGCAGTTTCGTTGCATCTATGAACACTGAAGCTTTCTTT. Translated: CASSFVASMNTEAFF.

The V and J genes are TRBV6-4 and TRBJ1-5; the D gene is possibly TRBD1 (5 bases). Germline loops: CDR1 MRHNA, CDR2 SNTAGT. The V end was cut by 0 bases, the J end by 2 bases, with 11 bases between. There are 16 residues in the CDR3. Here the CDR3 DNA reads TGTGCCAGCAGTGACTCGGGTGACAGTGGCAATCAGCCCCAGCATTTT. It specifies CASSDSGDSGNQPQHF.

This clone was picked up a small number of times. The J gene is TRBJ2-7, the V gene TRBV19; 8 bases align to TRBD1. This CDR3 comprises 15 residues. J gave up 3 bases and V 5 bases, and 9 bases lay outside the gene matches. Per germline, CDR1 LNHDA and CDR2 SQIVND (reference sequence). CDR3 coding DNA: TGTGCCAGTAGTCGAGGACAGGGCTGGGGCTACGAGCAGTACTTC. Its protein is CASSRGQGWGYEQYF.

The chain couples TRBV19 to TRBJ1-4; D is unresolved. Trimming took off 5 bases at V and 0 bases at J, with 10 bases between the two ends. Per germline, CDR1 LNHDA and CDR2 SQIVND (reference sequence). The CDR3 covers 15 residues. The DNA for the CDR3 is TGTGCCAGTAGTGTCCGGTGGGCAACTAATGAAAAACTGTTTTTT. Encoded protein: CASSVRWATNEKLFF. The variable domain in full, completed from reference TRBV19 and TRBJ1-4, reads DGGITQSPKYLFRKEGQNVTLSCEQNLNHDAMYWYRQDPGQGLRLIYYSQIVNDFQKGDIAEGYSVSREKKESFPLTVTSAQKNPTAFYLCASSVRWATNEKLFFGSGTQLSVL.

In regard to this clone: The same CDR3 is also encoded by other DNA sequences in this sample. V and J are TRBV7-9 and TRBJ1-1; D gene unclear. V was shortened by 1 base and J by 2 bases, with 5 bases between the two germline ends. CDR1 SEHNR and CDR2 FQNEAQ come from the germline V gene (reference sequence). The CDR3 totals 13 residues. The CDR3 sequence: CASSLEVNTEAFF. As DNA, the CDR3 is TGTGCCAGCAGCTTAGAGGTTAACACTGAAGCTTTCTTT.